The clone carrying this T cell receptor beta chain was seen a handful of times. What it binds is unknown. MiXCR, run by TCRdb on the reads, gives a single entry per CDR3 protein. This sample yields roughly 110,000 distinct CDR3 sequences, of which 10% are seen a single time; over 25% belongs to the top ten. This sample is part of a study of T cell repertoires in cytomegalovirus infection. The overall study: Signatures in public TCR beta sequences pointed to both CMV infection and matching HLA type. Study-wide points: The ex vivo response was dominated by HLA-C-restricted CMV-specific TCR beta clonotypes.

CDR3 length: 15 amino acids. V trimming: 5 bases; J trimming: 1 base; junction bases outside the gene matches: 1. Germline CDR1 is SGHVS and CDR2 is FQNEAQ. The source of this sequence is a human donor in good health (CMV status not recorded). Some clones in this sample may be carry-over from other donors' samples. The chain employs TRBV7-8 and TRBJ2-2; 10 nucleotides match TRBD2. Material: PBMCs, sequenced either directly or after in vitro stimulation (not recorded which). DNA for the CDR3: TGTGCCAGCAGCCGACTAGCGGGGAACACCGGGGAGCTGTTTTTT. Encoded protein: CASSRLAGNTGELFF.